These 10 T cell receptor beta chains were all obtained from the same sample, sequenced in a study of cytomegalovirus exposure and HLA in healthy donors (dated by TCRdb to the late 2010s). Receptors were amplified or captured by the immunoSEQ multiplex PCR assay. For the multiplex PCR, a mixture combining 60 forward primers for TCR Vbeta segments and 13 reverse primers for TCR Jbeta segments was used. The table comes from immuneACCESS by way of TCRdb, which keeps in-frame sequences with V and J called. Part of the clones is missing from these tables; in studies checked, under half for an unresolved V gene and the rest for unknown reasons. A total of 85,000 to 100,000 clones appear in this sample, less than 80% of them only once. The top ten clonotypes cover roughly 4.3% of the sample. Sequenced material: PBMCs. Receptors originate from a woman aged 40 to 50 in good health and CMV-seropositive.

The CDR3, as DNA: TGTGCCACCAGCAGAGTGGGAGATGGCTACACCTTC. It encodes CATSRVGDGYTF. The J gene is TRBJ1-2, the V gene TRBV15, with D hard to call. This CDR3 contains 12 residues. Trimming left V 1 base short and J 6 bases short, with 6 bases between. Germline CDR1 is LNHNV and CDR2 is YYDKDF (reference sequence).

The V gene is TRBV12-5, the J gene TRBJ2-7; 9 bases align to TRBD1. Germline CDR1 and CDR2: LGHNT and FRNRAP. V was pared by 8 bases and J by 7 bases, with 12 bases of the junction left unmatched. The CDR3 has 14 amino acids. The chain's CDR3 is CASKIPGQGHEQYF. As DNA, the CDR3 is TGTGCTAGTAAAATTCCGGGACAGGGTCATGAGCAGTACTTC.

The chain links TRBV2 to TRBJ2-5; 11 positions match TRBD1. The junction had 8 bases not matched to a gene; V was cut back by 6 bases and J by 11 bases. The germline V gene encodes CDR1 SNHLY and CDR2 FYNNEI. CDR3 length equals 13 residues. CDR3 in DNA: TGTGCCAGCAGCCCGGGACAGGGGGTGTCACAGTACTTC. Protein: CASSPGQGVSQYF. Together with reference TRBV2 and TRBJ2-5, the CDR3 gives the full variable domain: EPEVTQTPSHQVTQMGQEVILRCVPISNHLYFYWYRQILGQKVEFLVSFYNNEISEKSEIFDDQFSVERPDGSNFTLKIRSTKLEDSAMYFCASSPGQGVSQYFGPGTRLLVL.

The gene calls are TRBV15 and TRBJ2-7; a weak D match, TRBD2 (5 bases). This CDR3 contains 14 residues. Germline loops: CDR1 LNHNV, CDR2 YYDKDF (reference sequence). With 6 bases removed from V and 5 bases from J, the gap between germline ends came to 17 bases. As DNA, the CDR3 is TGTGCCACCAGTCGAGGAGAGGGCGTGCACGAGCAGTACTTC. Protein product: CATSRGEGVHEQYF.

CDR3 nucleotide sequence: TGTGCCAGCAGCCACCCAGCAACTAATGAAAAACTGTTTTTT. Residues: CASSHPATNEKLFF. The rearrangement joins TRBV7-9 to TRBJ1-4, with unresolved D. Trimming took 5 bases from V and 0 from J, leaving 7 bases between them. This CDR3 region has 14 residues. Per germline, CDR1 SEHNR and CDR2 FQNEAQ (reference sequence).

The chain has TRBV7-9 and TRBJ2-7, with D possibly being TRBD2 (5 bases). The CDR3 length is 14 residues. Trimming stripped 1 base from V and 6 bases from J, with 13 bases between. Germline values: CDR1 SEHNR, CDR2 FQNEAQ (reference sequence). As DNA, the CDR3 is TGTGCCAGCAGCTTAGGGTATCTAGCCTCCGAGCAGTACTTC. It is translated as CASSLGYLASEQYF.

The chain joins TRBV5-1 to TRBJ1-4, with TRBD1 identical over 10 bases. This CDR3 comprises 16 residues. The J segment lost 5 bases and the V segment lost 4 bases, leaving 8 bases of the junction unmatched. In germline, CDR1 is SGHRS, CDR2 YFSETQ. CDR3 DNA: TGCGCCAGCAGCGAGGGGACAGGGGAAGGGAATGAAAAACTGTTTTTT. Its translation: CASSEGTGEGNEKLFF.

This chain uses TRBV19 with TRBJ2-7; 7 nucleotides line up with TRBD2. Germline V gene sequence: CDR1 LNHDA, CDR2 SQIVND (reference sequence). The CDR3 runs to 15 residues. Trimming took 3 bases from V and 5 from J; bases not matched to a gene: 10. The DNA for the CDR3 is TGTGCCAGTAGTATCGATGGCGGGAGTATCGACGAGCAGTACTTC. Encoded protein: CASSIDGGSIDEQYF. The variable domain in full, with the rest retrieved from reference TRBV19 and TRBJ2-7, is DGGITQSPKYLFRKEGQNVTLSCEQNLNHDAMYWYRQDPGQGLRLIYYSQIVNDFQKGDIAEGYSVSREKKESFPLTVTSAQKNPTAFYLCASSIDGGSIDEQYFGPGTRLTVT.

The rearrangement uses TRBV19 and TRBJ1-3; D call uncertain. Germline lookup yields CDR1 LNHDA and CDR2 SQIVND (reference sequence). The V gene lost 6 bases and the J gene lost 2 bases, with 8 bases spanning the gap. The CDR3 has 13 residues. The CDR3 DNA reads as TGTGCCAGTAGCGAGACTCCTGGAAACACCATATATTTT. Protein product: CASSETPGNTIYF. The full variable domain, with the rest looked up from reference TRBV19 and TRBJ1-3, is DGGITQSPKYLFRKEGQNVTLSCEQNLNHDAMYWYRQDPGQGLRLIYYSQIVNDFQKGDIAEGYSVSREKKESFPLTVTSAQKNPTAFYLCASSETPGNTIYFGEGSWLTVV.

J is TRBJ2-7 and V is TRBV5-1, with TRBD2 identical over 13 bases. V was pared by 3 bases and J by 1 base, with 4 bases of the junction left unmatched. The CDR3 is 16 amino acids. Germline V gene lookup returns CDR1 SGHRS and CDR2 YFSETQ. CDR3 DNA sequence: TGCGCCAGCAGCTGGACTAGCGGGAGTGTATCCTACGAGCAGTACTTC. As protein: CASSWTSGSVSYEQYF.